Given below is one TCR beta chain in context. This sample stems from a study of blood T cell repertoires in COVID-19. Looking at the study overall: T cells, B-cell-depleted T cells, or PBMCs provided the cDNA or gDNA that served as material.

In germline, CDR1 is MGHRA, CDR2 YSYEKL. CDR3 length: 18 residues. Trimming took 4 bases from V and 1 from J; bases not matched to a gene: 13. The authors' processing: Nucleated cell number was recorded as an estimate derived from reference gene primer amplification. TCRdb's copy holds only in-frame clones and misses some; the assay was immunoSEQ multiplex PCR. V and J calls plus clone size are reproduced from that table; the DNA served to infer D and trimming. The profile covers approximately 140,000 clones, with roughly 80% appearing a single time and approximately 5% taken by the ten largest. The participants were between roughly 18 and 100 years old and came from under 25 US areas. Assignments of participants to cohorts depended upon their own reported clinical history.

The source is a man in his forties with acute COVID-19. This rearrangement joins TRBV4-1 to TRBJ2-3, with TRBD2 matching over 8 bases. Material for sequencing was PBMCs or T cells enriched from blood (not recorded which). In DNA, the CDR3 is TGCGCCAGCAGCCCTCAGCGGGAGAGGACCCGTGGCACAGATACGCAGTATTTT. This translates into CASSPQRERTRGTDTQYF.